This T cell receptor beta chain is from a study of blood T cell repertoires in COVID-19. About the research overall: Samples of COVID-19 (acute and convalescent) were obtained from the United States, Italy and Spain. Nucleic acid was either cDNA or gDNA, and it came from T cells, B-cell-depleted T cells, or PBMCs.

The germline V gene has CDR1 MNHEY and CDR2 SMNVEV (reference sequence). The V and J ends lost 2 bases and 6 bases, in that order; junction bases with no gene match: 11. The CDR3 runs to 17 residues. As handled by the study authors: How many nucleated cells were present was estimated from reference gene primer amplification. Only in-frame clones appear in the TCRdb table, and some are missing; sequencing was by immunoSEQ multiplex PCR. V and J calls and clone size come straight from that table; D and trimming were deduced from the DNA. The sample has about 69,000 clones, 89% seen once; the top ten hold less than 5.5%.

The receptor's source is a woman between 50 and 59 years old with active COVID-19. The chain recombines TRBV27 with TRBJ2-1, with TRBD2 identical over 9 bases. Sequenced material: peripheral blood. This CDR3 reads CASSLRQASGKGNEQFF. The DNA of the CDR3 is TGTGCCAGCAGTTTAAGACAGGCTAGCGGGAAGGGCAATGAGCAGTTCTTC.